A single sample gave rise to the 32 T cell receptor beta chains below, sequenced in a study of CD8 T cells in ankylosing spondylitis. TCRdb used MiXCR to reprocess the 5' RACE reads, holding one entry per CDR3 protein. Among 350,000 to 550,000 distinct CDR3 sequences listed, roughly a quarter were seen once. Their cognate antigens are unknown. Findings and limits, study-wide: A TCR beta motif made of several highly homologous variants seemed typical of ankylosing spondylitis blood.

The sequencing sample was made of blood, either unsorted or a sorted T cell fraction (not recorded which). The receptors shown here come from a male donor with ankylosing spondylitis.

The chain recombines TRBV9 with TRBJ2-3; perhaps TRBD2 as D (6 bases). Germline V lookup: CDR1 SGDLS, CDR2 YYNGEE. Trimming left V 0 bases short and J 6 bases short, with 14 bases between. CDR3 length: 15 amino acids. The CDR3 loop is CASSVVSSGHDTQYF. The CDR3 region has the DNA TGTGCCAGCAGCGTAGTGAGTAGCGGCCACGATACGCAGTATTTT.

This clonotype was seen more than once but under ten times. The V and J genes are TRBV29-1 and TRBJ2-1; D not resolved. The CDR3 length is 13 residues. Germline-derived CDR1 and CDR2 are SQVTM and ANQGSEA. Trimming pared 6 bases from V and 0 bases from J, leaving 9 bases between. The CDR3 DNA is TGCAGCGTGGACCCCCCCTCCTACAATGAGCAGTTCTTC. Encoded protein: CSVDPPSYNEQFF.

The genes are TRBV12-3 or TRBV12-4 and TRBJ2-1; 9 nucleotides match TRBD2. Trimming at V came to 5 bases and at J to 5 bases, leaving 16 bases not matched to a gene. The CDR3 loop spans 18 amino acids. The CDR3 DNA sequence: TGTGCCAGCAGTCCTAGGTCTAGCGGGATGGGTCGGCACAATGAGCAGTTCTTC. Translated, it gives CASSPRSSGMGRHNEQFF.

The chain carries TRBV7-2 and TRBJ1-5, with D possibly matching TRBD1 (5 bases). The CDR3 is 14 residues long. CDR1 SGHTA and CDR2 FQGNSA come from the germline V gene. V shed 1 base and J shed 7 bases, with 11 bases lying between them. In nucleotides, the CDR3 is TGTGCCAGCAGCTTAGTCCCGGGGCCACAGCCCCAGCATTTT. Encoded protein: CASSLVPGPQPQHF.

The rearrangement uses TRBV5-1 and TRBJ2-3; possibly TRBD1 for D (6 bases). V lost 1 base and J 0 bases, leaving 24 bases between the germline ends. The CDR3 loop spans 20 amino acids. The V gene's germline CDR1 is SGHRS and CDR2 YFSETQ. CDR3 residues: CASSLHPDQGRTTSTDTQYF. For the CDR3, the DNA is TGCGCCAGCAGCTTGCATCCAGACCAGGGGCGCACTACTAGCACAGATACGCAGTATTTT. The full variable domain, completed using reference TRBV5-1 and TRBJ2-3, is KAGVTQTPRYLIKTRGQQVTLSCSPISGHRSVSWYQQTPGQGLQFLFEYFSETQRNKGNFPGRFSGRQFSNSRSEMNVSTLELGDSALYLCASSLHPDQGRTTSTDTQYFGPGTRLTVL.

This clonotype was observed a single time. The CDR3 coding sequence is TGTGCCAGCGGGGCGGAGACCCAGTACTTC. Protein product: CASGAETQYF. V is TRBV6-2 or TRBV6-3 and J is TRBJ2-5; a possible D gene is TRBD1 (5 bases). The V end lost 8 bases, the J end lost 5 bases, and 6 bases lay between the germline ends. CDR1 and CDR2 (germline): MNHEY, SVGEGT. The CDR3 is 10 amino acids.

This clonotype was observed a single time. The chain uses TRBV2 and TRBJ2-1; D not resolved. The germline V gene encodes CDR1 SNHLY and CDR2 FYNNEI. The germline V and J ends were trimmed by 7 bases and 1 base, with 5 bases remaining between them. The CDR3 runs to 12 residues. The CDR3 sequence is CASKWSYNEQFF. The CDR3 DNA sequence: TGTGCCAGCAAGTGGTCCTACAATGAGCAGTTCTTC.

There are a few counts of this clonotype. This chain connects TRBV11-2 to TRBJ2-3; D possibly corresponds to TRBD1 (5 bases). V dropped 0 bases and J dropped 4 bases, with 11 bases sitting between them. Germline CDR1 and CDR2: SGHAT and FQNNGV. The CDR3 covers 15 residues. The CDR3: CASSLDWAGSDTQYF. CDR3 bases: TGTGCCAGCAGCTTAGATTGGGCAGGGTCAGATACGCAGTATTTT.

The chain uses TRBV3-1 and TRBJ2-2, with unresolved D. Trimming took off 1 base at V and 6 bases at J, with 9 bases between the two ends. The CDR3 has 14 amino acids. Per germline, CDR1 LGHDT and CDR2 YNNKEL (reference sequence). The CDR3 spells CASSQGSPAGELFF. CDR3 nucleotides: TGTGCCAGCAGCCAAGGTTCTCCGGCCGGGGAGCTGTTTTTT.

V usage is TRBV24-1 and J usage is TRBJ2-1, with D perhaps assigned TRBD1 or TRBD2 (5 bases each). This CDR3 comprises 16 residues. Germline CDR1 is KGHDR and CDR2 is SFDVKD. The ends were cut back, 4 bases at V and 8 bases at J, with 20 bases in the middle. The CDR3 spells CATSEGVIAEFDEQFF. The DNA for the CDR3 is TGTGCCACCAGTGAGGGGGTCATTGCGGAGTTCGATGAGCAGTTCTTC.

This chain uses TRBV5-1 with TRBJ2-2; D call uncertain. The germline gives CDR1 SGHRS, CDR2 YFSETQ. V was clipped by 8 bases and J by 2 bases, with 10 bases between them. The CDR3 runs to 13 residues. In nucleotides, the CDR3 is TGCGCCAGTGGGCTCGTAAACACCGGGGAGCTGTTTTTT. Protein: CASGLVNTGELFF. Together with reference TRBV5-1 and TRBJ2-2, the CDR3 gives the full variable domain: KAGVTQTPRYLIKTRGQQVTLSCSPISGHRSVSWYQQTPGQGLQFLFEYFSETQRNKGNFPGRFSGRQFSNSRSEMNVSTLELGDSALYLCASGLVNTGELFFGEGSRLTVL.

The table lists this clonotype with a few counts. CDR3 in amino acids: CASSYYGGREGLDTQYF. CDR3 DNA sequence: TGTGCCAGCAGCTATTACGGAGGCCGGGAGGGCCTGGATACGCAGTATTTT. The V call is TRBV3-1, the J call TRBJ2-3; 8 bases match TRBD2. J lost 6 bases, V lost 5 bases, and 16 bases had no gene match. There are 17 residues in the CDR3. The V gene's germline CDR1 is LGHDT and CDR2 YNNKEL (reference sequence).

In regard to this clonotype: The junction departs from germline at one end; a sequencing error may be responsible. J is TRBJ1-3 and V is TRBV12-3 or TRBV12-4; tentative D call: TRBD1 (6 bases). The CDR3 totals 14 residues. The CDR3 spells CASSLGGYGNTIYF. CDR3 bases: TGTGCCAGCAGCTTAGGGGGGTATGGAAACACCATATATTTT.

CDR3 loop: CASSLVGPGAGRRWETQYF. The CDR3 coding sequence is TGTGCCAGCAGCTTAGTGGGCCCGGGGGCGGGGCGCCGATGGGAGACCCAGTACTTC. The chain combines TRBV11-2 with TRBJ2-5, with D possibly being TRBD1 or TRBD2 (6 bases each). Deletions cut 1 base from V and 5 bases from J, with 26 bases between. Germline V CDR1 and CDR2: SGHAT, FQNNGV. CDR3 length: 19 residues.

This clonotype was seen many times. The chain uses TRBV27 and TRBJ1-5; possible D gene TRBD1, 6 bases. Trimming shortened V by 5 bases and J by 1 base, and 12 bases separated the two germline ends. CDR1 and CDR2 from the germline V gene are MNHEY and SMNVEV (reference sequence). This CDR3 region has 15 residues. The CDR3 DNA sequence: TGTGCCAGCAGTCTTCGAACAGGGAGCAATCAGCCCCAGCATTTT. Its protein is CASSLRTGSNQPQHF.

The V gene is TRBV28, the J gene TRBJ1-5; no reliable D call. Per germline, CDR1 MDHEN and CDR2 SYDVKM. The CDR3 length is 16 residues. Trimming removed 7 bases at V and 0 bases at J, with 16 bases between. The CDR3 region has the DNA TGTGCCAGCATCCAGTATACCTCTCGTAGCAATCAGCCCCAGCATTTT. Its translation is CASIQYTSRSNQPQHF.

The chain recombines TRBV7-9 with TRBJ2-1, with 13 nucleotides matching TRBD2. CDR1 and CDR2 from the germline V gene are SEHNR and FQNEAQ (reference sequence). The CDR3 runs to 15 residues. The trim removed 10 bases at V and 9 bases at J, leaving 12 bases unmatched. The CDR3 nucleotides read TGTGCCATTCCTCGACTAGCGGGAGGAAATGGTGAGCAGTTCTTC. Translating gives CAIPRLAGGNGEQFF.

This clonotype occurred a few times. The chain uses TRBV11-2 and TRBJ1-2, with 8 positions matching TRBD1. V lost 5 bases and J lost 7; bases outside the gene matches: 3. The germline V gene has CDR1 SGHAT and CDR2 FQNNGV. The CDR3 covers 12 residues. The CDR3 reads CASSPDRAGYTF. The CDR3 bases are TGTGCCAGCAGCCCGGACAGGGCTGGCTACACCTTC.

CDR3 amino acids: CASRLAGIETQYF. CDR3 DNA sequence: TGTGCCAGCAGACTAGCGGGAATCGAGACCCAGTACTTC. The genes are TRBV6-2 or TRBV6-3 and TRBJ2-5; TRBD2 aligns across 10 bases. The CDR3 is made up of 13 amino acids. The germline gives CDR1 MNHEY, CDR2 SVGEGT. V dropped 6 bases and J dropped 5; count of bases not matched to a gene: 3.

This clonotype was seen only a few times. The V and J genes are TRBV7-9 and TRBJ2-3, with TRBD2 identical over 13 bases. The CDR3 is 16 amino acids. The trim removed 7 bases at V and 5 bases at J, leaving 9 bases unmatched. CDR1 is SEHNR, CDR2 FQNEAQ, per germline (reference sequence). The CDR3 nucleotides are TGTGCCAGCACCCTCAGATGGACTAGCGGGGGAGATACGCAGTATTTT. This codes for CASTLRWTSGGDTQYF.

This clonotype was detected a few times. The genes are TRBV29-1 and TRBJ2-7; 7 positions match TRBD2. The CDR3 covers 13 residues. The germline V gene has CDR1 SQVTM and CDR2 ANQGSEA. J gave up 5 bases and V 5 bases, and 9 bases lay outside the gene matches. CDR3 nucleotide sequence: TGCAGCGTTTCGGTGGGAGGGATCCACGAGCAGTACGTC. It specifies CSVSVGGIHEQYV.

The rearrangement uses TRBV6-2 or TRBV6-3 and TRBJ2-3; D gene unclear. Trimming removed 6 bases from V and 1 base from J, with 5 bases in between. This CDR3 spans 12 amino acids. Germline CDR1 is MNHEY and CDR2 is SVGEGT. This CDR3 reads CASSKRTDTQYF. CDR3 sequence (DNA): TGTGCCAGCAGCAAGCGCACAGATACGCAGTATTTT.

This sequence joins TRBV5-4 and TRBJ1-2; the D is unclear. The length of the CDR3 is 15 residues. V lost 4 bases and J lost 7, with 20 bases in between. CDR1 is SGHNT and CDR2 is YYREEE in the germline V gene (reference sequence). CDR3 in amino acids: CASSHPDRHFGGYTF. CDR3 sequence (DNA): TGTGCCAGCAGCCACCCGGACCGGCACTTTGGTGGCTACACCTTC.

This clonotype was seen many times. At one of its ends the junction is not consistent with the germline gene, which may arise from a read error. The chain joins TRBV5-1 to TRBJ2-2; D ambiguous. There are 14 residues in the CDR3. From germline, CDR1 is SGHRS and CDR2 YFSETQ. The CDR3 is CASSLAGRTGELFF. The CDR3 DNA sequence: TGTGCCAGCAGCTTGGCCGGTAGGACCGGGGAGCTGTTTTTT.

This chain connects TRBV7-6 to TRBJ2-2; either TRBD1 or TRBD2 may fit D (6 bases each). V was pared by 4 bases and J by 7 bases, with 19 bases between. Germline V gene lookup returns CDR1 SGHVS and CDR2 FNYEAQ. The CDR3 runs to 16 residues. For the CDR3, the DNA is TGTGCCAGCAGCTCGGGAGCCGGGACAATAAGCGGGGAGCTGTTTTTT. The encoded protein is CASSSGAGTISGELFF.

The table lists this clonotype with a few counts. The gene calls are TRBV18 and TRBJ1-2; D remains ambiguous. The V gene lost 2 bases and the J gene lost 8 bases, with 15 bases spanning the gap. Germline V gene data show CDR1 as KGHSH and CDR2 as LQKENI. The CDR3 extends over 14 amino acids. The CDR3 sequence: CASSPIDTNGGYTF. For the CDR3, the DNA is TGTGCCAGCTCACCAATAGACACGAACGGGGGCTACACCTTC.

V and J are TRBV27 and TRBJ1-5; TRBD1 might be the D (5 bases). With 4 bases removed from V and 5 bases from J, the gap between germline ends came to 12 bases. The V gene's germline CDR1 is MNHEY and CDR2 SMNVEV (reference sequence). The CDR3 consists of 14 residues. CDR3 nucleotide sequence: TGTGCCAGCAGTTCTCTGGGGGGGGATCAGCCCCAGCATTTT. Translating gives CASSSLGGDQPQHF.

The chain uses TRBV20-1 and TRBJ2-2; D is possibly TRBD1 (5 bases). The V gene lost 3 bases and the J gene lost 7 bases, with 12 bases spanning the gap. CDR1 is DFQATT and CDR2 is SNEGSKA in the germline V gene (reference sequence). The CDR3 length is 13 residues. Written as DNA, the CDR3 is TGCAGTGCTAGTGCAGGGTGGAGCGGGGAGCTGTTTTTT. Its translation: CSASAGWSGELFF.

The genes are TRBV18 and TRBJ1-1; D possibly corresponds to TRBD1 (5 bases). This CDR3 has 12 residues. The germline V gene encodes CDR1 KGHSH and CDR2 LQKENI. Trimming pared 1 base from V and 11 bases from J, leaving 11 bases between. This chain's CDR3 is CASSPQTGTAFF. The CDR3 region has the DNA TGTGCCAGCTCACCACAGACGGGGACGGCTTTCTTT.

There are a few counts of this clonotype. V and J are TRBV12-3 or TRBV12-4 and TRBJ1-1; D not resolved. The CDR3 is made up of 13 amino acids. V was shortened by 6 bases and J by 7 bases, with 15 bases between the two germline ends. The CDR3 sequence: CASSLSSWGEAFF. Here the CDR3 DNA reads TGTGCCAGCAGCTTATCCTCCTGGGGTGAAGCTTTCTTT.

V and J are TRBV5-1 and TRBJ1-5, with a tentative D call TRBD1 (5 bases). Looked up from germline, CDR1 is SGHRS and CDR2 is YFSETQ. V lost 4 bases and J 4 bases, leaving 9 bases between the germline ends. This CDR3 is built from 13 residues. CDR3 DNA sequence: TGCGCCAGCAGCCTAGGGGAGAATCAGCCCCAGCATTTT. Protein: CASSLGENQPQHF.

This clonotype was counted only a few times. The rearrangement uses TRBV5-1 and TRBJ1-1, with TRBD1 matching 7 bases. After removal of 4 bases from V and 1 base from J, the junction contained 10 bases not matched to a gene. The CDR3 is 16 amino acids. Germline CDR1 reads SGHRS; CDR2 reads YFSETQ. Here the CDR3 DNA reads TGCGCCAGCAGCCCCGGGACAGACACTGCGAACACTGAAGCTTTCTTT. It codes for CASSPGTDTANTEAFF.